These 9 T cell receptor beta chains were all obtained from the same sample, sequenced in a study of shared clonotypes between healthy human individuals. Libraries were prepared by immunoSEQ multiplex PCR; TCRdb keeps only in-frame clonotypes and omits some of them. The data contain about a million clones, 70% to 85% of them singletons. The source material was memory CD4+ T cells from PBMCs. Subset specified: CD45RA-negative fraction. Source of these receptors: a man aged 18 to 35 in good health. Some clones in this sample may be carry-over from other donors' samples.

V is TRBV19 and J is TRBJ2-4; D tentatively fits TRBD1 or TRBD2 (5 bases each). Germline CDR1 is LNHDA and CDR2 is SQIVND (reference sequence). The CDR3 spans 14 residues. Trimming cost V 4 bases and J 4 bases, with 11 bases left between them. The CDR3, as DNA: TGTGCCAGTAGTACCCCCGGGACGAAAAACATTCAGTACTTC. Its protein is CASSTPGTKNIQYF. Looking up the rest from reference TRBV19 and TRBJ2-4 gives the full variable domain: DGGITQSPKYLFRKEGQNVTLSCEQNLNHDAMYWYRQDPGQGLRLIYYSQIVNDFQKGDIAEGYSVSREKKESFPLTVTSAQKNPTAFYLCASSTPGTKNIQYFGAGTRLSVL.

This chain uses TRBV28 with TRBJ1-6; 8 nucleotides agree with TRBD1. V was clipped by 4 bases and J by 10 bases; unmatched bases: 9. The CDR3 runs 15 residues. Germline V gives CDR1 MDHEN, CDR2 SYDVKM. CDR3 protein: CASSYTTGEGSPLHF. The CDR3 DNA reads TGTGCCAGCAGTTATACGACAGGGGAGGGATCACCCCTCCACTTT.

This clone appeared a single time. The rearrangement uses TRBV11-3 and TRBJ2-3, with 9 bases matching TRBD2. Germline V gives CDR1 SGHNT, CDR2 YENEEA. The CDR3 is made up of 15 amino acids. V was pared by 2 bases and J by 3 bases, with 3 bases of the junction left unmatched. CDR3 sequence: CASSLRREGTDTQYF. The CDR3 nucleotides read TGTGCCAGCAGCTTACGGCGGGAGGGAACAGATACGCAGTATTTT.

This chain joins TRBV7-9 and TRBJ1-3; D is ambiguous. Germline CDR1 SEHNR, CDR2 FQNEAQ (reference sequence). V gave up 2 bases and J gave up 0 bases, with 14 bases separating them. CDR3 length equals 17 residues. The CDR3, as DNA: TGTGCCAGCAGCTTACTCCGGGAGGTGGGCTCTGGAAACACCATATATTTT. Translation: CASSLLREVGSGNTIYF.

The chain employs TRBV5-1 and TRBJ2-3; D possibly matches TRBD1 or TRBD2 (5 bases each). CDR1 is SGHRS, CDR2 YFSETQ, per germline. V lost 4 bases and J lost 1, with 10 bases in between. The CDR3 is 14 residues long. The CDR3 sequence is CASSPGSRTDTQYF. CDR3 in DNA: TGCGCCAGCAGCCCAGGGAGTCGCACAGATACGCAGTATTTT. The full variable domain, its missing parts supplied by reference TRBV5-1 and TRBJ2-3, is KAGVTQTPRYLIKTRGQQVTLSCSPISGHRSVSWYQQTPGQGLQFLFEYFSETQRNKGNFPGRFSGRQFSNSRSEMNVSTLELGDSALYLCASSPGSRTDTQYFGPGTRLTVL.

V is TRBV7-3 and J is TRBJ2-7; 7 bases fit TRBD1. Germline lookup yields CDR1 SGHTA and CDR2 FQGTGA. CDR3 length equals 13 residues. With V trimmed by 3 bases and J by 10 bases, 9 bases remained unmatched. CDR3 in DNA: TGTGCCAGCAGCTTCGGAGACAGGGAGTTCCAGTACTTC. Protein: CASSFGDREFQYF. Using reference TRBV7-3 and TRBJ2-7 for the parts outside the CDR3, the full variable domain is GAGVSQTPSNKVTEKGKYVELRCDPISGHTALYWYRQSLGQGPEFLIYFQGTGAADDSGLPNDRFFAVRPEGSVSTLKIQRTERGDSAVYLCASSFGDREFQYFGPGTRLTVT.

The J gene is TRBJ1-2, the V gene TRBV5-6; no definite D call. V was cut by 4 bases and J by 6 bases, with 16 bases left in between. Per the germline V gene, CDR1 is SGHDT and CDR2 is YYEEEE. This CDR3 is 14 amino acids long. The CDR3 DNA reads TGTGCCAGCAGCCTCCTCCCCCCGTCGCATGGCTACACCTTC. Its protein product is CASSLLPPSHGYTF.

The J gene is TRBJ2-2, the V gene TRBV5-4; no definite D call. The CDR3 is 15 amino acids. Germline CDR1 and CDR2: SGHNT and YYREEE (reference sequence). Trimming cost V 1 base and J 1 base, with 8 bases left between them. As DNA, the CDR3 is TGTGCCAGCAGCTTGAAGTCCAAGAACACCGGGGAGCTGTTTTTT. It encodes CASSLKSKNTGELFF.

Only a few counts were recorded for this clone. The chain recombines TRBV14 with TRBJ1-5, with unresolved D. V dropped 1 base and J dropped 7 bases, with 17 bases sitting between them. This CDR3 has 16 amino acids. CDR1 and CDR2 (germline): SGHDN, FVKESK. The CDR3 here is CASSQVRHSPRQPQHF. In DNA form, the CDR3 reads TGTGCCAGCAGCCAAGTACGCCACAGCCCCAGACAGCCCCAGCATTTT.